Shown below are 17 T cell receptor beta chains from a single sample sequenced in a study of CD8+ T cells in alopecia areata. Extracted RNA was reverse transcribed into cDNA, the sequencing template. Using immunoSEQ multiplex PCR, the repertoire was profiled, and TCRdb retains in-frame clones only, with some absent. This sample has more than 90,000 clones, with less than 70% found just once. Material for sequencing was CD4+ T cells sorted from blood. The receptors come from a human donor in good health.

V gene TRBV28 combines with J gene TRBJ2-7; 7 nucleotides align to TRBD1. Germline V lookup: CDR1 MDHEN, CDR2 SYDVKM. CDR3 size: 14 residues. The V and J ends lost 6 bases and 0 bases, in that order; junction bases with no gene match: 5. The CDR3 bases are TGTGCCAGCAGCGCCGGGACAGTCTCCTACGAGCAGTACTTC. Translated, it gives CASSAGTVSYEQYF.

The rearrangement uses TRBV5-1 and TRBJ1-6; D unclear. Germline V gives CDR1 SGHRS, CDR2 YFSETQ. The CDR3 is made up of 14 amino acids. V lost 0 bases to trimming and J lost 7 bases, with 8 bases between them. The CDR3 sequence is CASSLGNTNSPLHF. The CDR3 nucleotides read TGCGCCAGCAGCTTGGGTAATACCAATTCACCCCTCCACTTT. Full variable domain (remainder filled in from reference TRBV5-1 and TRBJ1-6): KAGVTQTPRYLIKTRGQQVTLSCSPISGHRSVSWYQQTPGQGLQFLFEYFSETQRNKGNFPGRFSGRQFSNSRSEMNVSTLELGDSALYLCASSLGNTNSPLHFGNGTRLTVT.

The count of this clone is one. This sequence joins TRBV29-1 and TRBJ2-5, with D hard to call. Germline CDR1 SQVTM, CDR2 ANQGSEA. The CDR3 totals 10 residues. In DNA form, the CDR3 reads TGCAGTGGATGGGGTGAGACCCAGTACTTC. Translation: CSGWGETQYF. The whole variable domain, remainder taken from reference TRBV29-1 and TRBJ2-5, is SAVISQKPSRDICQRGTSLTIQCQVDSQVTMMFWYRQQPGQSLTLIATANQGSEATYESGFVIDKFPISRPNLTFSTLTVSNMSPEDSSIYLCSGWGETQYFGPGTRLLVL.

The rearrangement uses TRBV5-1 and TRBJ2-5, with TRBD1 matching 7 bases. The CDR3 covers 13 residues. CDR1 and CDR2 (germline): SGHRS, YFSETQ. The J segment lost 4 bases and the V segment lost 4 bases, leaving 4 bases of the junction unmatched. CDR3 bases: TGCGCCAGCAGCCAGGGGGTCGGAGAGACCCAGTACTTC. Encoded protein: CASSQGVGETQYF. The variable domain in full, completed from reference TRBV5-1 and TRBJ2-5, reads KAGVTQTPRYLIKTRGQQVTLSCSPISGHRSVSWYQQTPGQGLQFLFEYFSETQRNKGNFPGRFSGRQFSNSRSEMNVSTLELGDSALYLCASSQGVGETQYFGPGTRLLVL.

CDR3 sequence reads: CASSWTGGNTEAFF. Written as DNA, the CDR3 is TGTGCCAGCAGCTGGACAGGGGGCAACACTGAAGCTTTCTTT. The rearrangement joins TRBV7-9 to TRBJ1-1, with 11 positions matching TRBD1. The V segment lost 4 bases and the J segment 2 bases; nucleotides outside the gene matches: 0. Germline V gene lookup returns CDR1 SEHNR and CDR2 FQNEAQ (reference sequence). The CDR3 is 14 amino acids.

The genes are TRBV19 and TRBJ2-2; either TRBD1 or TRBD2 may supply D (5 bases each). The V gene's germline CDR1 is LNHDA and CDR2 SQIVND (reference sequence). The CDR3 has 13 residues. Trimming pared 8 bases from V and 3 bases from J, leaving 10 bases between. DNA of the CDR3: TGTGCCAGTGTTGTGGGGGACACCGGGGAGCTGTTTTTT. Amino acid sequence: CASVVGDTGELFF.

This clone appeared once. V gene TRBV30 combines with J gene TRBJ2-4; D is ambiguous. Per the germline V gene, CDR1 is GTSNPN and CDR2 is SVGIG (reference sequence). The CDR3 consists of 13 residues. V dropped 5 bases and J dropped 1 base, with 9 bases sitting between them. For the CDR3, the DNA is TGTGCCTGGGGGATAAGGGCCAAAAACATTCAGTACTTC. It yields the protein CAWGIRAKNIQYF.

V usage is TRBV9 and J usage is TRBJ2-1; D is perhaps TRBD2 (6 bases). CDR3 length: 14 amino acids. V shed 0 bases and J shed 8 bases, with 12 bases lying between them. Germline assignment: CDR1 SGDLS and CDR2 YYNGEE. The CDR3 coding sequence is TGTGCCAGCAGCGTAGTTGCGGGGAGCGATGAGCAGTTCTTC. Translating gives CASSVVAGSDEQFF. The complete variable domain, with remaining parts taken from reference TRBV9 and TRBJ2-1, reads DSGVTQTPKHLITATGQRVTLRCSPRSGDLSVYWYQQSLDQGLQFLIQYYNGEERAKGNILERFSAQQFPDLHSELNLSSLELGDSALYFCASSVVAGSDEQFFGPGTRLTVL.

This chain connects TRBV5-1 to TRBJ2-2; tentative D call: TRBD1 (6 bases). V shed 4 bases and J shed 4 bases, with 11 bases lying between them. The CDR3 consists of 14 residues. CDR1 and CDR2 from the germline V gene are SGHRS and YFSETQ. The CDR3 DNA reads TGCGCCAGCAGCGACGGACAGTTCACCGGGGAGCTGTTTTTT. Residues: CASSDGQFTGELFF. The full variable domain, rest sourced from reference TRBV5-1 and TRBJ2-2, is KAGVTQTPRYLIKTRGQQVTLSCSPISGHRSVSWYQQTPGQGLQFLFEYFSETQRNKGNFPGRFSGRQFSNSRSEMNVSTLELGDSALYLCASSDGQFTGELFFGEGSRLTVL.

The CDR3 nucleotides are TGTGCCAGCAGACCGCAACAGGGGGCCACTGAAGCTTTCTTT. Protein: CASRPQQGATEAFF. The chain carries TRBV6-6 and TRBJ1-1, with TRBD1 identical over 9 bases. J lost 4 bases, V lost 6 bases, and 6 bases had no gene match. This CDR3 has 14 residues. The germline CDR1 and CDR2 sequences are MNHNY and SVGAGI (reference sequence).

The V and J genes are TRBV10-3 and TRBJ2-3, with a tentative D call TRBD1 (6 bases). Per the germline V gene, CDR1 is ENHRY and CDR2 is SYGVKD. Trimming shortened V by 6 bases and J by 2 bases, and 15 bases separated the two germline ends. CDR3 length equals 15 residues. Here the CDR3 DNA reads TGTGCCATCAGAGCTGAGGACAGATACACAGATACGCAGTATTTT. It encodes CAIRAEDRYTDTQYF.

The CDR3: CASSSYRVRGDTQYF. CDR3 in DNA: TGTGCCAGCAGCTCTTACAGGGTGCGGGGAGATACGCAGTATTTT. V gene TRBV11-1 combines with J gene TRBJ2-3, with D possibly being TRBD1 or TRBD2 (6 bases each). Per the germline V gene, CDR1 is SGHAT and CDR2 is FQDESV (reference sequence). V shed 4 bases and J shed 5 bases, with 16 bases lying between them. This CDR3 contains 15 residues.

This clone was found a few times. The chain employs TRBV6-5 and TRBJ1-2; D may be TRBD1 (5 bases). The CDR3 has 13 residues. The germline CDR1 and CDR2 sequences are MNHEY and SVGAGI. Trimming cost V 5 bases and J 6 bases, with 13 bases left between them. The CDR3 region has the DNA TGTGCCAGCAGTCCCCGGGGCTCCCATGGCTACACCTTC. Amino acid sequence: CASSPRGSHGYTF.

This clone was observed a handful of times. For the CDR3, the DNA is TGTGCCAGCACTGCTGGGGGGACCCAGTACTTC. Amino acids: CASTAGGTQYF. The V gene is TRBV6-5, the J gene TRBJ2-5, with D perhaps given as TRBD1 or TRBD2 (5 bases each). This CDR3 contains 11 residues. V dropped 7 bases and J dropped 7 bases, with 10 bases sitting between them. Per the germline V gene, CDR1 is MNHEY and CDR2 is SVGAGI.

The chain carries TRBV15 and TRBJ1-1, with 7 bases aligning to TRBD1. The CDR3 sequence is 12 residues long. V shed 5 bases, J shed 7 bases, and the junction held 4 bases outside the gene matches. Germline lookup yields CDR1 LNHNV and CDR2 YYDKDF (reference sequence). Written as DNA, the CDR3 is TGTGCCACCAGCTTCCGGGACAGTGAAGCTTTCTTT. Protein product: CATSFRDSEAFF.

There are a few counts of this clone. This chain uses TRBV14 with TRBJ1-3; D call uncertain. V lost 3 bases to trimming and J lost 2 bases, with 8 bases between them. This CDR3 is 14 amino acids long. Germline CDR1 is SGHDN and CDR2 is FVKESK. The CDR3 sequence: CASSQIGAGNTIYF. The CDR3 DNA sequence: TGTGCCAGCAGCCAGATCGGGGCTGGAAACACCATATATTTT.

The rearrangement links TRBV6-5 to TRBJ1-6; D is possibly TRBD1 (6 bases). The CDR3 loop spans 14 amino acids. Trimming took off 7 bases at V and 7 bases at J, with 14 bases between the two ends. Germline CDR1 and CDR2: MNHEY and SVGAGI. DNA for the CDR3: TGTGCCAGCACCCAAGACAGGCTCAATTCACCCCTCCACTTT. As protein: CASTQDRLNSPLHF.